Each of the 19 T cell receptor beta chains below was sequenced from the same sample in a study of blood T cell repertoires in COVID-19. Measured with immunoSEQ multiplex PCR; TCRdb has only the in-frame clones, and not every one. In the table there are roughly 180,000 clones, roughly 84% of which are singletons. The sample was peripheral blood. Receptors originate from a woman between 40 and 55 years old with COVID-19, enrolled during active disease.

This clone was observed a few times. The chain couples TRBV9 to TRBJ2-7, with TRBD2 matching 9 bases. The length of the CDR3 is 17 residues. Per the germline V gene, CDR1 is SGDLS and CDR2 is YYNGEE. The V gene end was trimmed by 0 bases and the J gene end by 4 bases; junction bases not matched to a gene: 11. The CDR3 sequence is CASSVDSNSGSRYEQYF. DNA for the CDR3: TGTGCCAGCAGCGTAGACTCTAATAGCGGGAGTAGGTACGAGCAGTACTTC.

This clone was detected only once. This chain uses TRBV5-4 with TRBJ1-2; possible D gene TRBD1, 5 bases. CDR3 size: 13 residues. Trimming pared 10 bases from V and 3 bases from J, leaving 16 bases between. The germline V gene has CDR1 SGHNT and CDR2 YYREEE (reference sequence). For the CDR3, the DNA is TGTGCCGTAGGAACAGGCGGCGACTATGGCTACACCTTC. Translation gives CAVGTGGDYGYTF.

This chain links TRBV11-2 with TRBJ2-1; the match to TRBD2 covers 10 bases. This CDR3 is built from 16 residues. Germline CDR1 and CDR2: SGHAT and FQNNGV. J lost 6 bases, V lost 3 bases, and 8 bases had no gene match. CDR3 coding DNA: TGTGCCAGCAGCTTCCCGACTAGCGGGCATCTCAATGAGCAGTTCTTC. Translated: CASSFPTSGHLNEQFF.

The genes are TRBV24-1 and TRBJ2-5; TRBD2 is a possible D gene (5 bases). The CDR3 length is 16 residues. V was trimmed by 4 bases and J by 1 base, leaving 15 bases between them. Per germline, CDR1 KGHDR and CDR2 SFDVKD. The CDR3, as DNA: TGTGCCACCAGTGAAATTGGTAGCGTGGGCCAAGAGACCCAGTACTTC. This codes for CATSEIGSVGQETQYF.

This clone was observed a single time. The gene calls are TRBV27 and TRBJ1-5, with TRBD1 matching 7 bases. The germline V gene has CDR1 MNHEY and CDR2 SMNVEV (reference sequence). With V trimmed by 6 bases and J by 7 bases, 15 bases remained unmatched. There are 16 residues in the CDR3. In DNA form, the CDR3 reads TGTGCCAGCAGCCCTTTGATGACAGGGCCCGGACAGCCCCAGCATTTT. It is translated as CASSPLMTGPGQPQHF.

The rearrangement joins TRBV4-1 to TRBJ2-7, with D perhaps matching TRBD2 (5 bases). Germline CDR1 and CDR2: MGHRA and YSYEKL. Trimming removed 4 bases at V and 5 bases at J, with 15 bases between. This CDR3 region has 14 residues. The CDR3 sequence is CASSPKKEADEQYF. The DNA for the CDR3 is TGCGCCAGCAGCCCCAAAAAGGAGGCGGACGAGCAGTACTTC.

The genes are TRBV29-1 and TRBJ2-6; 8 positions match TRBD1. Germline V lookup: CDR1 SQVTM, CDR2 ANQGSEA. After removal of 6 bases from V and 0 bases from J, the junction contained 4 bases not matched to a gene. The CDR3 totals 15 residues. The CDR3 coding sequence is TGCAGCGTCGACAGGGGCGACTCTGGGGCCAACGTCCTGACTTTC. Its protein product is CSVDRGDSGANVLTF.

This clone was observed a handful of times. The chain carries TRBV2 and TRBJ1-2, with 8 bases identical to TRBD1. The germline V gene encodes CDR1 SNHLY and CDR2 FYNNEI. The CDR3 length is 15 residues. V shed 7 bases and J 3 bases; nucleotides not matched to a gene: 10. The CDR3 bases are TGTGCCAGCACCTTATTCGACAGGGGAGACTATGGCTACACCTTC. Translation gives CASTLFDRGDYGYTF.

The chain is built from TRBV2 and TRBJ2-5; perhaps TRBD1 as D (5 bases). The germline V gene encodes CDR1 SNHLY and CDR2 FYNNEI. V lost 7 bases, J lost 5 bases, and 14 bases lay in between. The CDR3 covers 13 residues. CDR3 residues: CASKRTAGETQYF. CDR3 coding DNA: TGTGCCAGCAAGAGGACGGCAGGGGAGACCCAGTACTTC.

This sequence joins TRBV5-1 and TRBJ2-5; 11 bases agree with TRBD2. The CDR3 spans 14 residues. The junction had 2 bases not matched to a gene; V was cut back by 5 bases and J by 2 bases. Germline V gene sequence: CDR1 SGHRS, CDR2 YFSETQ. The CDR3 sequence: CASRTSGRQETQYF. Written as DNA, the CDR3 is TGCGCCAGCAGAACTAGCGGGAGACAAGAGACCCAGTACTTC.

The chain has TRBV7-2 and TRBJ2-7; the match to TRBD1 covers 8 bases. The CDR3 length is 14 residues. Germline CDR1 is SGHTA and CDR2 is FQGNSA. J lost 6 bases, V lost 3 bases, and 7 bases had no gene match. CDR3: CASSFRGRPLEQYF. Here the CDR3 DNA reads TGTGCCAGCAGCTTCAGGGGGCGCCCCCTCGAGCAGTACTTC.

The V gene is TRBV5-1, the J gene TRBJ1-4, with D possibly being TRBD1 (5 bases). Trimming stripped 3 bases from V and 8 bases from J, with 17 bases between. Looked up from germline, CDR1 is SGHRS and CDR2 is YFSETQ. This CDR3 is built from 15 residues. CDR3 residues: CASSSTGVLKEKLFF. In DNA, the CDR3 is TGCGCCAGCAGCTCCACAGGTGTCCTGAAGGAAAAACTGTTTTTT.

The V gene is TRBV24-1, the J gene TRBJ2-3; 10 positions match TRBD2. The V and J ends lost 2 bases and 4 bases, in that order; junction bases with no gene match: 8. CDR1 and CDR2 from the germline V gene are KGHDR and SFDVKD. This CDR3 is built from 17 residues. The CDR3 nucleotides read TGTGCCACCAGTGATTGGCTAGCGGGAGAAGGCGCAGATACGCAGTATTTT. Translating gives CATSDWLAGEGADTQYF.

A note on this clone: Other DNA sequences in this sample translate to the same CDR3. The genes are TRBV29-1 and TRBJ1-1, with TRBD1 matching over 9 bases. The CDR3 covers 12 residues. Germline CDR1 reads SQVTM; CDR2 reads ANQGSEA. With 6 bases clipped from V and 4 bases from J, the junction kept 3 bases outside the gene matches. CDR3: CSVGQGSTEAFF. CDR3 bases: TGCAGCGTGGGACAGGGAAGCACTGAAGCTTTCTTT.

This sequence joins TRBV5-4 and TRBJ2-1, with 10 bases matching TRBD2. J gave up 3 bases and V 1 base, and 10 bases lay outside the gene matches. This CDR3 is 18 amino acids long. CDR1 and CDR2 from the germline V gene are SGHNT and YYREEE (reference sequence). CDR3 nucleotides: TGTGCCAGCAGCTTGACCTTTTTCCTAGCGGGAGACTACAATGAGCAGTTCTTC. It yields the protein CASSLTFFLAGDYNEQFF.

The genes are TRBV7-6 and TRBJ1-2, with a possible D match to TRBD1 (6 bases). Trimming took off 5 bases at V and 8 bases at J, with 12 bases between the two ends. CDR1 and CDR2 from the germline V gene are SGHVS and FNYEAQ. This CDR3 spans 12 amino acids. The CDR3 spells CASSKSGEGYTF. In DNA, the CDR3 is TGTGCCAGCAGCAAGTCAGGGGAGGGCTACACCTTC.

This clone was picked up a small number of times. This sequence joins TRBV7-9 and TRBJ2-7; the match to TRBD2 covers 10 bases. Per germline, CDR1 SEHNR and CDR2 FQNEAQ (reference sequence). The CDR3 contains 15 residues. J was trimmed by 4 bases and V by 2 bases; bases with no gene match: 5. Written as DNA, the CDR3 is TGTGCCAGCAGCTTACAAGGACTAGCGGTATACGAGCAGTACTTC. Its protein is CASSLQGLAVYEQYF.

The chain couples TRBV11-2 to TRBJ1-3, with unresolved D. The germline gives CDR1 SGHAT, CDR2 FQNNGV. The CDR3 has 15 residues. V lost 1 base to trimming and J lost 0 bases, with 7 bases between them. CDR3 in amino acids: CASSLVGDSGNTIYF. As DNA, the CDR3 is TGTGCCAGCAGCTTAGTCGGAGACTCTGGAAACACCATATATTTT.

This rearrangement joins TRBV15 to TRBJ2-3; 9 nucleotides align to TRBD2. This CDR3 is 18 amino acids long. Germline V lookup: CDR1 LNHNV, CDR2 YYDKDF (reference sequence). V lost 9 bases, J lost 3 bases, and 19 bases stayed unmatched. The CDR3 sequence: CATQRSPRAGGGTDTQYF. The CDR3 DNA sequence: TGTGCCACGCAGAGGTCACCCCGAGCGGGAGGAGGAACAGATACGCAGTATTTT. Together with reference TRBV15 and TRBJ2-3, the CDR3 gives the full variable domain: DAMVIQNPRYQVTQFGKPVTLSCSQTLNHNVMYWYQQKSSQAPKLLFHYYDKDFNNEADTPDNFQSRRPNTSFCFLDIRSPGLGDTAMYLCATQRSPRAGGGTDTQYFGPGTRLTVL.